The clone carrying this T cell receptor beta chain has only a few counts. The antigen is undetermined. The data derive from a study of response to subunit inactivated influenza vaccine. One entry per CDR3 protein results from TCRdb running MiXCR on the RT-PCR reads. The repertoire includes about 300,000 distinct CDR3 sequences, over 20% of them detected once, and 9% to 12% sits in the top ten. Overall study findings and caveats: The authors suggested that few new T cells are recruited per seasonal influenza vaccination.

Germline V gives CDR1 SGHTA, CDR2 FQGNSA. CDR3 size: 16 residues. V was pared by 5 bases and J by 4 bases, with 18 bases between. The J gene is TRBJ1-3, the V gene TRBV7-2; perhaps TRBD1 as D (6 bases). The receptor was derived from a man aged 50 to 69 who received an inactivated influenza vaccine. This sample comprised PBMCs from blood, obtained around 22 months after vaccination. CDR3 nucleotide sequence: TGTGCCAGCAGCCGGATCAGGGGAAGGGCCGGAAACACCATATATTTT. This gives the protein CASSRIRGRAGNTIYF.